This is a list of T cell receptor beta chains from one sample in a study of CD8+CD57+ T cells in acquired aplastic anemia. Each CDR3 protein gets one entry after TCRdb re-called the reads with MiXCR. The sample carries around 220,000 distinct CDR3 sequences, roughly 50% recorded once. Sample: sorted CD4+, CD8+, or CD8+CD57+ T cells (not recorded which) from PBMCs. Every receptor here comes from a human donor with aplastic anemia. Both conserved end residues are part of each CDR3. Each record gives: clone size, D gene, J gene, V gene, CDR3 DNA, CDR3 protein. The D gene is left open where the match is weak. Clone size is not always given. Where it is, it says once, few, many or a class for expanded clones.

>-|-|TRBJ1-6|TRBV5-8
TGTGCCAGCAGCTTCACAAGCTCCTATAATTCACCCCTCCACTTT
CASSFTSSYNSPLHF
>-|TRBD2|TRBJ2-1|TRBV7-3
TGTGCCGGCAGCCTCCGACTAGCGGTAGGTTTCAATGGGCAGTTCTTC
CAGSLRLAVGFNGQFF
>few|TRBD1|TRBJ1-6|TRBV6-1
TGTGCCAGCAGCCGCCTAGGGACAGGGAAAAGTAATCCACCCCTCCACTTT
CASSRLGTGKSNPPLHF
>once|-|TRBJ1-3|TRBV20-1
TGCAGTGCTCCGACTTGGAGCTCTGGAAACACCATATATTTT
CSAPTWSSGNTIYF
>many|TRBD1|TRBJ2-5|TRBV20-1
TGCAGTGCTAGAGGCGGGACAGGGGACCCCCAAGAGACCCAGTACTTC
CSARGGTGDPQETQYF
>-|-|TRBJ2-7|TRBV7-3
TGTGCCAGCAACTCGTGGAACTCCTCCTCCTACGAGCAGTACTTC
CASNSWNSSSYEQYF
>few|TRBD1|TRBJ2-7|TRBV10-1
TGCGCCAGCAGTGGGGACAGGGTCGCCTACGAGCAGTACTTC
CASSGDRVAYEQYF
>many|-|TRBJ2-7|TRBV19
TGTGCCAGTAGTATAGGGGATCTAGGCGAGCAGTACTTC
CASSIGDLGEQYF
>many|TRBD1|TRBJ1-3|TRBV19
TGTGCCACTAGGGACAGGTTCTCTGGAAACACCATATATTTT
CATRDRFSGNTIYF
>many|TRBD1|TRBJ2-2|TRBV7-3
TGTGCCAGCAGCTTAGGTAGACAGGGCCGAAACACCGGGGAGCTGTTTTTT
CASSLGRQGRNTGELFF
>-|TRBD1|TRBJ2-1|TRBV10-2
TGCGCCAGCAGTGAGTGGGGACAGGGGGCGTTGAATGAGCAGTTCTTC
CASSEWGQGALNEQFF
>-|-|TRBJ1-1|TRBV29-1
TGCAGCGTTGATGGGGGGGGTGGGCGGGGCACTGAAGCTTTCTTT
CSVDGGGGRGTEAFF
>many|TRBD1|TRBJ1-4|TRBV9
TGTGCCAGCAGCCGTGGACAGGGCACTAATGAAAAACTGTTTTTT
CASSRGQGTNEKLFF
>-|-|TRBJ2-3|TRBV7-2
TGTGCCAGCAGCTTGACTAAAGGGGACTTTAGCACAGGTACGCAGTATTTT
CASSLTKGDFSTGTQYF
>many|-|TRBJ2-5|TRBV5-1
TGCGCCAGCAGCGCGACAGCGATTCAAGAGACCCAGTACTTC
CASSATAIQETQYF
>many|-|TRBJ2-7|TRBV5-1
TGCGCCAGCAGCTTGTTCGGGGCGGTTACCTACGAGCAGTACTTC
CASSLFGAVTYEQYF
>-|-|TRBJ2-7|TRBV19
TGTGCCAGTAGTATCCCAGGCAGGGGTAGGGAAGAGCAGTACTTC
CASSIPGRGREEQYF
>-|TRBD1|TRBJ1-6|TRBV9
TGTGCCAGCAGCGTAAGTTGGCAAGGGACAGGGGGCATTTCACCCCTCCACTTT
CASSVSWQGTGGISPLHF
>-|-|TRBJ1-5|TRBV7-2
TGTGCCAGCAGCTTAGTAGGTGGTTATAGCAATCAGCCCCAGCATTTT
CASSLVGGYSNQPQHF
>-|TRBD1|TRBJ2-5|TRBV25-1
TGTGCCAGCAGTACCCGGGACAGGGGGCTCGGGGAGACCCAGTACTTC
CASSTRDRGLGETQYF
>-|-|TRBJ2-1|TRBV12-5
TGTGCTAGTGGTCCTCCCGGGGGTTACAATGAGCAGTTCTTC
CASGPPGGYNEQFF
>few|-|TRBJ2-7|TRBV19
TGTGCCAGTAGCCGACAGAAAACGAGCTACGAGCAGTACTTC
CASSRQKTSYEQYF
>many|-|TRBJ1-6|TRBV11-2
TGTGCCAGCACCTCGGAGGGTAGGAATTCACCCCTCCACTTT
CASTSEGRNSPLHF
>many|TRBD1|TRBJ2-7|TRBV6-5
TGTGCCAGCAGTGCCGACAGGGGGCGCCTCTACGAGCAGTACTTC
CASSADRGRLYEQYF
>many|-|TRBJ1-5|TRBV6-4
TGTGCCAGTACTCGCGAGGGGAGAGGTCAGCCCCAGCATTTT
CASTREGRGQPQHF
>-|TRBD1|TRBJ1-2|TRBV20-1
TGCAGTGCTAGACAGGGGGCACGGGGCTACACCTTC
CSARQGARGYTF
>-|TRBD2|TRBJ2-5|TRBV18
TGTGCCAGCTCACCCCCCTCCGGGGGGGTAGAGACCCAGTACTTC
CASSPPSGGVETQYF
>-|-|TRBJ2-5|TRBV29-1
TGCAGCGCTGTGGACAGAGGGGGAGAGACCCAGTACTTC
CSAVDRGGETQYF
>many|-|TRBJ1-2|TRBV19
TGTGCCAGTAGTCCCGGACAGTCTGTCTATGGCTACACCTTC
CASSPGQSVYGYTF
>many|-|TRBJ1-1|TRBV5-1
TGCGCCAGCAGCTTGGGGAGTCGGCACACTGAAGCTTTCTTT
CASSLGSRHTEAFF
>-|-|TRBJ2-7|TRBV5-8
TGTGCCAGCAGCTTGGCTTACGGGGACGAGCAGTACTTC
CASSLAYGDEQYF
>many|-|TRBJ1-2|TRBV19
TGTGCCAGTAGTATAGTACTCAGGGACTATGGCTACACCTTC
CASSIVLRDYGYTF
>many|TRBD1|TRBJ1-2|TRBV12-3/TRBV12-4
TGTGCCAGCAGTTTAGTCAGGGGGAATGGCTACACCTTC
CASSLVRGNGYTF
>-|-|TRBJ1-2|TRBV5-8
TGTGCCAGCAGCGTCCATAAAGGGGGGAATGGCTACACCTTC
CASSVHKGGNGYTF
>many|-|TRBJ2-5|TRBV2
TGTGCCAGCAGTGAGAGGGGATACCAAGAGACCCAGTACTTC
CASSERGYQETQYF
>-|-|TRBJ2-7|TRBV2
TGTGCCAGCAGATCCACCCGCATAGGCCACGAGCAGTACTTC
CASRSTRIGHEQYF
>-|TRBD1|TRBJ2-2|TRBV4-2
TGTGCCAGCAGCCAAGAACTACTGGTACAGGGGATCGTAGGCAACACCGGGGAGCTGTTTTTT
CASSQELLVQGIVGNTGELFF
>few|TRBD1|TRBJ1-5|TRBV18
TGTGCCAGCTCGCAGGGGACAGCGAGCAATCAGCCCCAGCATTTT
CASSQGTASNQPQHF
>-|TRBD2|TRBJ2-7|TRBV7-2
TGTGCCAGCAGCTTACTTAGCGGGGGGGCCAGCGAGCAGTACTTC
CASSLLSGGASEQYF
>-|TRBD1|TRBJ1-2|TRBV20-1
TGCAGTGCTAGAAACCCGGGACAGGGGGGGAGTGGCTACACCTTC
CSARNPGQGGSGYTF